This is a list of T cell receptor beta chains from one sample in a study of shared clonotypes between healthy human individuals. Sequenced by immunoSEQ multiplex PCR; TCRdb stores in-frame clones only, minus some. The table shows a few hundred thousand clones, with about 65% occurring only once. Material for sequencing was memory CD4+ T cells sorted from blood. These TCRs come from a man aged 25 to 40 in good health. The CDR3 runs from the conserved cysteine through the conserved F or W. The order of the fields is V gene, D gene, clone size, J gene, CDR3 protein, CDR3 DNA. A D gene is named only where the DNA matches it firmly. Some rows mark clone size as missing; the rest say once, few, many or name a class of expanded clone.

v_call: TRBV6-6
d_call: NA
clone_size: NA
j_call: TRBJ2-1
cdr3_aa: CASSYGTVGGNEQFF
cdr3_nt: TGTGCCAGCAGTTACGGGACTGTCGGGGGCAATGAGCAGTTCTTC

v_call: TRBV23-1
d_call: NA
clone_size: NA
j_call: TRBJ2-1
cdr3_aa: CASSLKTQGGDEQFF
cdr3_nt: TGCGCCAGCAGCCTTAAAACCCAGGGGGGGGATGAGCAGTTCTTC

v_call: TRBV30
d_call: TRBD1
clone_size: NA
j_call: TRBJ2-3
cdr3_aa: CAWSPGQGTDTQYF
cdr3_nt: TGTGCCTGGAGTCCGGGACAGGGAACAGATACGCAGTATTTT

v_call: TRBV5-4
d_call: TRBD2
clone_size: NA
j_call: TRBJ2-1
cdr3_aa: CAGAGWGGDEQFF
cdr3_nt: TGTGCCGGGGCTGGGTGGGGAGGGGATGAGCAGTTCTTC

v_call: TRBV25-1
d_call: NA
clone_size: once
j_call: TRBJ2-1
cdr3_aa: CASSEYGSRRNEQFF
cdr3_nt: TGTGCCAGCAGTGAATACGGGAGTAGGAGGAATGAGCAGTTCTTC

v_call: TRBV2
d_call: NA
clone_size: NA
j_call: TRBJ2-5
cdr3_aa: CASSGLAQETQYF
cdr3_nt: TGTGCCAGCAGTGGTTTAGCACAAGAGACCCAGTACTTC

v_call: TRBV2
d_call: NA
clone_size: NA
j_call: TRBJ2-2
cdr3_aa: CASSDRRELFF
cdr3_nt: TGTGCCAGCAGTGATAGAAGGGAGCTGTTTTTT

v_call: TRBV19
d_call: NA
clone_size: NA
j_call: TRBJ2-7
cdr3_aa: CASSIDPSKSYEQYF
cdr3_nt: TGTGCCAGTAGTATAGATCCGAGCAAATCCTACGAGCAGTACTTC

v_call: TRBV7-2
d_call: NA
clone_size: NA
j_call: TRBJ1-2
cdr3_aa: CASSMASQGRLYGYTF
cdr3_nt: TGTGCCAGCAGCATGGCGTCACAGGGTAGGCTCTATGGCTACACCTTC

v_call: TRBV6-6
d_call: NA
clone_size: NA
j_call: TRBJ1-5
cdr3_aa: CASSYWGQNNQPQHF
cdr3_nt: TGTGCCAGCAGTTACTGGGGACAAAACAATCAGCCCCAGCATTTT

v_call: TRBV18
d_call: TRBD1
clone_size: NA
j_call: TRBJ1-2
cdr3_aa: CASSPGTVQSYTF
cdr3_nt: TGTGCCAGCTCACCCGGGACAGTACAGAGCTACACCTTC

v_call: TRBV10-2
d_call: TRBD1
clone_size: once
j_call: TRBJ2-2
cdr3_aa: CASRDRGSNTGELFF
cdr3_nt: TGCGCCAGCAGGGACAGGGGCTCGAACACCGGGGAGCTGTTTTTT

v_call: TRBV7-2
d_call: TRBD1
clone_size: NA
j_call: TRBJ2-7
cdr3_aa: CASSPRQGYEQYF
cdr3_nt: TGTGCCAGCAGCCCCCGACAGGGCTACGAGCAGTACTTC

v_call: TRBV29-1
d_call: NA
clone_size: NA
j_call: TRBJ2-5
cdr3_aa: CSVIDATWYQETQYF
cdr3_nt: TGCAGCGTTATAGATGCCACTTGGTACCAAGAGACCCAGTACTTC

v_call: TRBV6-6
d_call: NA
clone_size: few
j_call: TRBJ1-2
cdr3_aa: CASSYSQGLSDGYTF
cdr3_nt: TGTGCCAGCAGTTACTCCCAGGGCCTAAGTGATGGCTACACCTTC

v_call: TRBV5-1
d_call: NA
clone_size: NA
j_call: TRBJ2-7
cdr3_aa: CAGPGQEGLDPYEQYF
cdr3_nt: TGCGCCGGACCGGGACAGGAGGGACTAGACCCCTACGAGCAGTACTTC